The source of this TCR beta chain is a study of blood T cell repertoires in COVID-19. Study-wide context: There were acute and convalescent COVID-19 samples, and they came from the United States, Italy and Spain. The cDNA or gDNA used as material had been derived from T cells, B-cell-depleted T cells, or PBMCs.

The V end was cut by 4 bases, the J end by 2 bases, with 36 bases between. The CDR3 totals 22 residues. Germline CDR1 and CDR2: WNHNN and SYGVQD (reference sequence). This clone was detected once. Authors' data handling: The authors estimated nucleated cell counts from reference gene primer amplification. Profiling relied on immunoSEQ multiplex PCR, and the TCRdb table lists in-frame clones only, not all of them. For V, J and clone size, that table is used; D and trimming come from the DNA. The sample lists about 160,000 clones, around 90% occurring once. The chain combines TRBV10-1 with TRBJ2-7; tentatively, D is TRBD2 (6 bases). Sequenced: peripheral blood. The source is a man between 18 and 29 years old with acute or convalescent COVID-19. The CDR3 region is CASSGVRAPLAAFARATYEQYF. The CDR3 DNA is TGCGCCAGCAGTGGGGTCAGGGCCCCACTAGCCGCCTTCGCCAGGGCGACCTACGAGCAGTACTTC.